This is a list of T cell receptor beta chains from one sample in a study of CD8 T cells in Susac syndrome. TCRdb analysed the immunoSEQ multiplex PCR reads with MiXCR anew, one entry per CDR3 protein. The repertoire includes 100,000 or so distinct CDR3 sequences, around 90% of them detected once, and over 0.12% sits in the top ten. Sequenced input: CD4+ T cells from PBMCs. The receptors stem from a human donor in good health. The CDR3 runs from the conserved cysteine through the conserved F or W. D genes are given only for firm matches. Rows give clone size only sometimes, using once, few, many, or a class for an expanded clone.

D gene | clone size | J gene | V gene | CDR3 protein | CDR3 DNA
. | . | TRBJ2-5 | TRBV7-2 | CASSFRPEETQYF | TGTGCCAGCAGCTTTCGTCCAGAAGAGACCCAGTACTTC
. | . | TRBJ1-1 | TRBV28 | CASLEQGLNTEAFF | TGTGCCAGCCTTGAACAGGGACTGAACACTGAAGCTTTCTTT
. | . | TRBJ2-2 | TRBV29-1 | CSGRRVTGELFF | TGCAGCGGGAGGAGGGTCACCGGGGAGCTGTTTTTT
. | . | TRBJ2-4 | TRBV28 | CASVPGQENIQYF | TGTGCCAGTGTTCCGGGACAAGAAAACATTCAGTACTTC
TRBD1 | . | TRBJ1-2 | TRBV7-2 | CASSPDRVAGYTF | TGTGCCAGCAGCCCCGACAGGGTAGCCGGCTACACCTTC
. | once | TRBJ2-6 | TRBV7-9 | CASSRVRGEFSGANVLTF | TGTGCCAGCAGCCGGGTGAGGGGCGAATTCTCTGGGGCCAACGTCCTGACTTTC
TRBD2 | . | TRBJ2-1 | TRBV7-8 | CASSLGNSGSNNEQFF | TGTGCCAGCAGCTTAGGTAATAGCGGGAGCAACAATGAGCAGTTCTTC
. | . | TRBJ2-1 | TRBV29-1 | CSGGWEWNEQFF | TGCAGTGGTGGGTGGGAGTGGAATGAGCAGTTCTTC
. | few | TRBJ1-1 | TRBV12-5 | CASGLGGRNTEAFF | TGTGCTAGTGGTTTGGGGGGGAGGAACACTGAAGCTTTCTTT
. | . | TRBJ2-7 | TRBV20-1 | CSASTAPTTEQYF | TGCAGTGCTAGCACCGCTCCTACAACCGAGCAGTACTTC
. | once | TRBJ2-7 | TRBV29-1 | CSVGSGTDYEQYF | TGCAGCGTTGGATCCGGGACGGACTACGAGCAGTACTTC
. | . | TRBJ2-1 | TRBV7-9 | CASSLVGSSYEQFF | TGTGCCAGCAGCTTAGTAGGTAGCTCCTATGAGCAGTTCTTC
TRBD1 | . | TRBJ1-2 | TRBV18 | CASSPAPGQGRYGYTF | TGTGCCAGCTCACCAGCCCCGGGACAGGGCCGGTATGGCTACACCTTC
. | once | TRBJ2-1 | TRBV11-3 | CASSRVGGYEQFF | TGTGCCAGCAGCCGAGTAGGGGGGTATGAGCAGTTCTTC
. | . | TRBJ2-1 | TRBV7-3 | CASSWSRGGEQFF | TGTGCCAGCAGCTGGTCCAGGGGAGGTGAGCAGTTCTTC
. | . | TRBJ2-3 | TRBV6-2/TRBV6-3 | CASRVGRGSTDTQYF | TGTGCCAGCAGGGTTGGACGGGGGAGCACAGATACGCAGTATTTT
. | . | TRBJ1-6 | TRBV7-2 | CASSPSRARDSPLHF | TGTGCCAGCAGCCCTAGTCGAGCTCGGGATTCACCCCTCCACTTT
. | . | TRBJ1-2 | TRBV18 | CASSPTGLYGYTF | TGTGCCAGCTCACCAACCGGTCTCTATGGCTACACCTTC
TRBD2 | . | TRBJ2-5 | TRBV12-3/TRBV12-4 | CASSLGNLAGAEETQYF | TGTGCCAGCAGTTTAGGAAACTTAGCGGGGGCCGAAGAGACCCAGTACTTC
. | . | TRBJ2-6 | TRBV6-2/TRBV6-3 | CASSYAQGIASGANVLTF | TGTGCCAGCAGTTACGCTCAGGGGATAGCCTCTGGGGCCAACGTCCTGACTTTC
. | . | TRBJ1-2 | TRBV7-3 | CASSPPGTATLDGYTF | TGTGCCAGCAGCCCCCCCGGGACTGCGACCCTGGATGGCTACACCTTC
. | . | TRBJ1-2 | TRBV29-1 | CSVRGEGHYGYTF | TGCAGCGTTCGGGGGGAGGGCCACTATGGCTACACCTTC
. | . | TRBJ1-1 | TRBV7-9 | CASSLLPTEAFF | TGTGCCAGCAGCTTATTGCCCACTGAAGCTTTCTTT
. | . | TRBJ1-2 | TRBV19 | CASQGGVGGYTF | TGTGCCAGCCAAGGAGGGGTCGGAGGCTACACCTTC
. | . | TRBJ1-3 | TRBV6-1 | CASSDGGKSAGNTIYF | TGTGCCAGCAGTGATGGGGGGAAAAGTGCTGGAAACACCATATATTTT
TRBD2 | . | TRBJ2-3 | TRBV9 | CASSVAVSGGARDTQYF | TGTGCCAGCAGCGTAGCGGTGAGCGGGGGGGCCCGGGATACGCAGTATTTT
. | . | TRBJ1-1 | TRBV6-5 | CASRRGRVGTEAFF | TGTGCCAGCAGGCGCGGCAGGGTGGGCACTGAAGCTTTCTTT
TRBD2 | . | TRBJ2-1 | TRBV7-9 | CASSTSSGSYNEQFF | TGTGCCAGCAGCACCTCTAGCGGCTCCTACAATGAGCAGTTCTTC